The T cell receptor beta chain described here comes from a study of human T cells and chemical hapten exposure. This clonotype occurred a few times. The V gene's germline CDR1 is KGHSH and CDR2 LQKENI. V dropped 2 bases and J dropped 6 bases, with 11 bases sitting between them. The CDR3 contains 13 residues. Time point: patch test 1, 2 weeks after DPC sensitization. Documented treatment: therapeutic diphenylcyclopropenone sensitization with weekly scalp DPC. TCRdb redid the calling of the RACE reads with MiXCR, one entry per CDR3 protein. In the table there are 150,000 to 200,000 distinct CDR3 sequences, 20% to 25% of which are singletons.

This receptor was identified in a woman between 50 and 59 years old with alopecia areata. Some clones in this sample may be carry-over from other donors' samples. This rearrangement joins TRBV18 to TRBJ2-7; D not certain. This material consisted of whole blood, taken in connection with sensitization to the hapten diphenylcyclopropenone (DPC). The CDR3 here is CASSPGKFLEQYF. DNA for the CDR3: TGTGCCAGCTCACCAGGAAAATTTCTCGAGCAGTACTTC.